This T cell receptor (beta chain) was retrieved from a study of T cell responses to AZD1222 COVID-19 vaccine. Overall study: Combined were second doses at about 4 or about 12 weeks.

Trimming took 2 bases from V and 0 from J, leaving 5 bases between them. Germline V CDR1 and CDR2: SGHNT, YENEEA. There are 14 residues in the CDR3. Assay used: immunoSEQ multiplex PCR; TCRdb lists only in-frame clones, some missing. The sample includes under 120,000 clones, approximately 92% of them seen just once. General study findings and limits: In all cases, repertoires were sampled only after the peak T cell response. Among vaccine-associated CD4 TCRs, coverage spanned spike, with dominance at 160-218 and 743-854. The breadth and depth of Spike-specific TCRs increased once two AZD1222 doses had been given.

With regard to this clone: Antigen: not known.

The sequences come from peripheral blood, collected on day 0 of AZD1222 vaccination. The genes are TRBV11-3 and TRBJ1-3; D gene uncertain. This clonotype was obtained from an adult in good health. This CDR3 reads CASSLFSSGNTIYF. Here the CDR3 DNA reads TGTGCCAGCAGCTTATTTTCCTCTGGAAACACCATATATTTT.